One sample yielded the 24 T cell receptor beta chains listed below, sequenced in a study of T cell repertoires in cytomegalovirus infection. These receptors lack a known antigen. TCRdb passed the reads through MiXCR, listing each CDR3 protein once. The sample consists of around 800,000 distinct CDR3 sequences, less than 35% of them appearing once. Specimen: cultured CD8+ T cells from PBMCs, collected from culture after CMV antigen stimulation. Receptor source: a human donor in good health (CMV status not recorded). Some clones in this sample may be carry-over from other donors' samples.

The chain couples TRBV7-8 to TRBJ2-1; TRBD2 agrees at 13 bases. The CDR3 covers 15 residues. V lost 5 bases to trimming and J lost 9 bases; unmatched junction nucleotides: 7. CDR1 is SGHVS and CDR2 is FQNEAQ in the germline V gene. The CDR3 coding sequence is TGTGCCAGCAGCCCCCGGACTAGCGGGGGTAGTGAGCAGTTCTTC. Translated, it gives CASSPRTSGGSEQFF.

This clonotype was seen a handful of times. The chain joins TRBV4-2 to TRBJ1-1; 7 nucleotides align to TRBD1. V lost 0 bases and J lost 0; bases outside the gene matches: 10. The germline V gene has CDR1 LGHNA and CDR2 YNFKEQ. This CDR3 contains 18 residues. Here the CDR3 reads CASSQEGRPGGLNTEAFF. The CDR3 nucleotides are TGTGCCAGCAGCCAAGAAGGGAGGCCAGGGGGTTTGAACACTGAAGCTTTCTTT.

This clonotype was counted only a few times. The J gene is TRBJ2-3, the V gene TRBV12-3 or TRBV12-4, with D hard to call. Trimming cost V 4 bases and J 4 bases, with 9 bases left between them. The length of the CDR3 is 13 residues. The CDR3 bases are TGTGCCAGCAGTTCTCAGAGCTCAGATACGCAGTATTTT. Translated, it gives CASSSQSSDTQYF.

The gene calls are TRBV10-2 and TRBJ2-7, with D perhaps TRBD1 (5 bases). Trimming left V 4 bases short and J 3 bases short, with 10 bases between. CDR3 length: 13 residues. CDR1 is WSHSY, CDR2 SAAADI, per germline. The CDR3 region is CASSAREFYEQYF. The CDR3 DNA follows: TGCGCCAGCAGTGCCAGGGAATTCTACGAGCAGTACTTC.

About this clonotype itself: A junction end diverges from the germline sequence, so it may reflect a read error. The chain has TRBV5-3 and TRBJ1-2, with D unresolved. TRBV5-3 is an ORF; its function is uncertain. The CDR3 covers 14 residues. The CDR3 spells CASSLDAGGYGYTF. The CDR3 DNA is TGTGCCAGCAGCTTGGATGCAGGCGGCTATGGCTACACCTTC.

In this sample, this clonotype turned up many times. This chain connects TRBV7-9 to TRBJ2-5; TRBD1 or TRBD2 may be the D gene (5 bases each). The CDR3 sequence is 14 residues long. The germline CDR1 and CDR2 sequences are SEHNR and FQNEAQ (reference sequence). Trimming left V 5 bases short and J 5 bases short, with 15 bases between. CDR3 sequence reads: CASSPYRDEETQYF. CDR3 bases: TGTGCCAGCAGCCCCTACCGGGACGAGGAGACCCAGTACTTC.

The V and J genes are TRBV7-6 and TRBJ2-5, with a weak D call TRBD2 (5 bases). CDR1 is SGHVS, CDR2 FNYEAQ, per germline. The CDR3 is made up of 12 amino acids. V lost 5 bases, J lost 4 bases, and 8 bases lay in between. CDR3 residues: CASSRSGETQYF. The CDR3 bases are TGTGCCAGCAGCAGAAGCGGAGAGACCCAGTACTTC. Supplemented by reference TRBV7-6 and TRBJ2-5, the full variable domain reads GAGVSQSPRYKVTKRGQDVALRCDPISGHVSLYWYRQALGQGPEFLTYFNYEAQQDKSGLPNDRFSAERPEGSISTLTIQRTEQRDSAMYRCASSRSGETQYFGPGTRLLVL.

CDR3 sequence reads: CASSATGATNYGYTF. CDR3 sequence (DNA): TGTGCCAGTAGTGCGACAGGTGCGACTAACTATGGCTACACCTTC. This sequence joins TRBV19 and TRBJ1-2, with D perhaps matching TRBD1 (6 bases). V was trimmed by 5 bases and J by 0 bases, leaving 13 bases between them. Germline V gives CDR1 LNHDA, CDR2 SQIVND (reference sequence). The CDR3 has 15 amino acids. The full variable domain, with the rest looked up from reference TRBV19 and TRBJ1-2, is DGGITQSPKYLFRKEGQNVTLSCEQNLNHDAMYWYRQDPGQGLRLIYYSQIVNDFQKGDIAEGYSVSREKKESFPLTVTSAQKNPTAFYLCASSATGATNYGYTFGSGTRLTVV.

This chain joins TRBV6-5 and TRBJ2-1; TRBD1 matches at 7 bases. CDR1 and CDR2 (germline): MNHEY, SVGAGI. V was clipped by 4 bases and J by 5 bases; unmatched bases: 8. The CDR3 has 15 residues. Here the CDR3 DNA reads TGTGCCAGCAGTTTAACAGGGGCTATACACAATGAGCAGTTCTTC. Protein sequence: CASSLTGAIHNEQFF.

This clonotype was recorded many times. The chain joins TRBV7-8 to TRBJ2-2; D ambiguous. V lost 2 bases, J lost 3 bases, and 13 bases lay in between. The CDR3 totals 16 residues. Germline assignment: CDR1 SGHVS and CDR2 FQNEAQ. CDR3 sequence reads: CASSLSPGEYTGELFF. CDR3 nucleotide sequence: TGTGCCAGCAGCTTATCACCTGGGGAATACACCGGGGAGCTGTTTTTT.

This clonotype was seen more than once but under ten times. The gene calls are TRBV19 and TRBJ2-7; a weak D match, TRBD2 (6 bases). The CDR3 totals 15 residues. Between the trimmed V and J ends, which lost 5 bases and 2 bases, there was a span of 16 bases. CDR1 is LNHDA, CDR2 SQIVND, per germline (reference sequence). CDR3 in amino acids: CASSPRDSGTYEQYF. The CDR3 nucleotides read TGTGCCAGTAGTCCTAGGGACTCAGGAACCTACGAGCAGTACTTC.

The chain links TRBV12-3 or TRBV12-4 to TRBJ2-1, with 10 nucleotides matching TRBD1. V lost 8 bases to trimming and J lost 7 bases; unmatched junction nucleotides: 2. CDR3 length: 12 residues. CDR3 coding DNA: TGTGCCAGCGGGACAGGGGTAAATGAGCAGTTCTTC. As protein: CASGTGVNEQFF.

The chain recombines TRBV4-3 with TRBJ1-1; 8 bases line up with TRBD1. Germline-derived CDR1 and CDR2 are LGHNA and YSLEER. Trimming took 4 bases from V and 4 from J; bases not matched to a gene: 8. This CDR3 contains 15 residues. CDR3 amino acids: CASSREGQGFTEAFF. The CDR3 nucleotides read TGCGCCAGCAGCCGGGAAGGACAGGGATTCACTGAAGCTTTCTTT.

This rearrangement joins TRBV6-5 to TRBJ2-3, with 8 bases matching TRBD2. Trimming took 0 bases from V and 2 from J; bases not matched to a gene: 10. The CDR3 runs to 18 residues. Germline assignment: CDR1 MNHEY and CDR2 SVGAGI. This chain's CDR3 is CASSYSKPGLAYTDTQYF. For the CDR3, the DNA is TGTGCCAGCAGTTACTCGAAACCCGGACTAGCCTACACAGATACGCAGTATTTT.

This chain links TRBV6-2 or TRBV6-3 with TRBJ1-5; tentative D call: TRBD1 (5 bases). The V gene lost 4 bases and the J gene lost 5 bases, with 18 bases spanning the gap. There are 16 residues in the CDR3. From germline, CDR1 is MNHEY and CDR2 SVGEGT. The CDR3 DNA reads TGTGCCAGCAGTTTCCCCGCAGACAGTCCAGATCAGCCCCAGCATTTT. Translated: CASSFPADSPDQPQHF.

This clonotype has a handful of counts. This sequence joins TRBV19 and TRBJ1-1; D is possibly TRBD1 (5 bases). Germline lookup yields CDR1 LNHDA and CDR2 SQIVND (reference sequence). The V gene lost 4 bases and the J gene lost 11 bases, with 14 bases spanning the gap. The CDR3 consists of 12 residues. The CDR3 sequence: CASSRGYMDAFF. For the CDR3, the DNA is TGTGCCAGTAGTAGGGGGTACATGGATGCTTTCTTT. The complete variable domain, with remaining parts taken from reference TRBV19 and TRBJ1-1, reads DGGITQSPKYLFRKEGQNVTLSCEQNLNHDAMYWYRQDPGQGLRLIYYSQIVNDFQKGDIAEGYSVSREKKESFPLTVTSAQKNPTAFYLCASSRGYMDAFFGQGTRLTVV.

The chain links TRBV6-2 or TRBV6-3 to TRBJ1-6, with no clear D. The CDR3 has 13 residues. Germline V gene lookup returns CDR1 MNHEY and CDR2 SVGEGT. V gave up 2 bases and J gave up 7 bases, with 6 bases separating them. In nucleotides, the CDR3 is TGTGCCAGCAGTTACGAGGTAAATTCACCCCTCCACTTT. Amino acid sequence: CASSYEVNSPLHF.

The chain is built from TRBV7-6 and TRBJ1-5, with D hard to call. The CDR3 loop spans 16 amino acids. Germline V CDR1 and CDR2: SGHVS, FNYEAQ. V was cut by 2 bases and J by 1 base, with 12 bases left in between. CDR3 nucleotides: TGTGCCAGCAGCTTATTGTCGGGGAGGAGCAATCAGCCCCAGCATTTT. The encoded protein is CASSLLSGRSNQPQHF.

In DNA form, the CDR3 reads TGTGCCAGCAGAGTTAGCCTCCCAGCCGACAATGAGCAGTTCTTC. Protein: CASRVSLPADNEQFF. The rearrangement uses TRBV12-3 or TRBV12-4 and TRBJ2-1; D gene ambiguous. V dropped 6 bases and J dropped 5 bases, with 17 bases sitting between them. The CDR3 has 15 amino acids.

Notes on this clonotype: One end of the junction does not line up with germline, which may come from a read error. CDR3 amino acids: CASSFISGGASPTNEQFF. CDR3 nucleotides: TGTGCCAGTAGTTTCATAAGCGGGGGGGCCTCCCCAACCAATGAGCAGTTCTTC. The rearrangement joins TRBV12-3 or TRBV12-4 to TRBJ2-1; 10 bases line up with TRBD2. The CDR3 is 18 amino acids.

This clonotype was counted only a few times. The rearrangement joins TRBV7-9 to TRBJ1-5, with TRBD1 matching over 7 bases. The junction had 6 bases not matched to a gene; V was cut back by 4 bases and J by 3 bases. The CDR3 is made up of 15 amino acids. CDR1 and CDR2 from the germline V gene are SEHNR and FQNEAQ (reference sequence). The DNA of the CDR3 is TGTGCCAGCAGCTCCGAGACAGGGTTCAATCAGCCCCAGCATTTT. This sequence encodes CASSSETGFNQPQHF.

The chain recombines TRBV7-9 with TRBJ2-1, with a tentative D call TRBD2 (6 bases). Trimming cost V 1 base and J 9 bases, with 16 bases left between them. The CDR3 totals 15 residues. The V gene's germline CDR1 is SEHNR and CDR2 FQNEAQ (reference sequence). CDR3: CASSLVLARGLEQFF. CDR3 nucleotides: TGTGCCAGCAGCTTAGTGCTAGCGAGAGGACTTGAGCAGTTCTTC.

The chain carries TRBV12-3 or TRBV12-4 and TRBJ1-2; a weak D match, TRBD1 (5 bases). V gave up 7 bases and J gave up 6 bases, with 12 bases separating them. CDR3 length: 12 amino acids. The CDR3 reads CASTSGLHGYTF. In DNA form, the CDR3 reads TGTGCCAGCACCTCAGGGTTACATGGCTACACCTTC.

This clonotype was seen at least ten times. The rearrangement joins TRBV7-2 to TRBJ2-5; D possibly uses TRBD1 or TRBD2 (5 bases each). Germline CDR1 SGHTA, CDR2 FQGNSA. V shed 4 bases and J shed 2 bases, with 14 bases lying between them. CDR3 length: 15 residues. CDR3 loop: CASSWISGLQETQYF. The CDR3 DNA reads as TGTGCCAGCAGCTGGATATCGGGGCTGCAAGAGACCCAGTACTTC.